This T cell receptor beta chain is from a study of T cells in localized non-small cell lung cancer. General observations from the study: Uninvolved adjacent lung had the highest recorded T cell clonality, with tumor below it.

A word on this clone: Its antigen is still unknown.

The protocol was immunoSEQ multiplex PCR, while the TCRdb copy is restricted to in-frame clones and leaves out a portion. Of approximately 41,000 clones listed, about nine tenths are singletons. The germline V gene has CDR1 SNHLY and CDR2 FYNNEI. V lost 8 bases, J lost 4 bases, and 9 bases stayed unmatched. The CDR3 contains 14 residues. This specimen consisted of peripheral blood mononuclear cells, obtained before any cancer treatment. The receptor was derived from a male donor at least 60 years old with stage II lung adenocarcinoma. The rearrangement joins TRBV2 to TRBJ2-7; 9 bases match TRBD1. The CDR3 bases are TGTGCCAGCTTCGAAGGGGACAGGGCATACGAGCAGTACTTC. Protein product: CASFEGDRAYEQYF.